This T cell receptor beta chain was identified in a study of blood T cell repertoires in COVID-19. Whole-study context: PBMCs, B-cell-depleted T cells, or T cells were the source of the cDNA or gDNA that made up the material.

Under the authors' procedure: Reference gene primer amplification gave estimated nucleated cell counts. Measured with immunoSEQ multiplex PCR; TCRdb has only the in-frame clones, and not every one. The D gene and trimming were derived from the DNA, and the V and J assignments and clone size from that table. Found here are 250,000 to 400,000 clones, approximately 88% of them singletons; the top ten hold roughly 1.7%. Seattle patient enrollment occurred during active infection, with longitudinal follow-up thereafter. V gave up 5 bases and J gave up 5 bases, with 15 bases separating them. The CDR3 totals 14 residues. Germline-derived CDR1 and CDR2 are LNHDA and SQIVND (reference sequence).

Sequencing was performed on peripheral blood. This sequence joins TRBV19 and TRBJ1-1; unclear D gene. This TCR came from a woman in her thirties with COVID-19, enrolled during active disease. CDR3 DNA sequence: TGTGCCAGTAGTTGGCGCGGGCATTTAACTGAAGCTTTCTTT. Protein sequence: CASSWRGHLTEAFF.